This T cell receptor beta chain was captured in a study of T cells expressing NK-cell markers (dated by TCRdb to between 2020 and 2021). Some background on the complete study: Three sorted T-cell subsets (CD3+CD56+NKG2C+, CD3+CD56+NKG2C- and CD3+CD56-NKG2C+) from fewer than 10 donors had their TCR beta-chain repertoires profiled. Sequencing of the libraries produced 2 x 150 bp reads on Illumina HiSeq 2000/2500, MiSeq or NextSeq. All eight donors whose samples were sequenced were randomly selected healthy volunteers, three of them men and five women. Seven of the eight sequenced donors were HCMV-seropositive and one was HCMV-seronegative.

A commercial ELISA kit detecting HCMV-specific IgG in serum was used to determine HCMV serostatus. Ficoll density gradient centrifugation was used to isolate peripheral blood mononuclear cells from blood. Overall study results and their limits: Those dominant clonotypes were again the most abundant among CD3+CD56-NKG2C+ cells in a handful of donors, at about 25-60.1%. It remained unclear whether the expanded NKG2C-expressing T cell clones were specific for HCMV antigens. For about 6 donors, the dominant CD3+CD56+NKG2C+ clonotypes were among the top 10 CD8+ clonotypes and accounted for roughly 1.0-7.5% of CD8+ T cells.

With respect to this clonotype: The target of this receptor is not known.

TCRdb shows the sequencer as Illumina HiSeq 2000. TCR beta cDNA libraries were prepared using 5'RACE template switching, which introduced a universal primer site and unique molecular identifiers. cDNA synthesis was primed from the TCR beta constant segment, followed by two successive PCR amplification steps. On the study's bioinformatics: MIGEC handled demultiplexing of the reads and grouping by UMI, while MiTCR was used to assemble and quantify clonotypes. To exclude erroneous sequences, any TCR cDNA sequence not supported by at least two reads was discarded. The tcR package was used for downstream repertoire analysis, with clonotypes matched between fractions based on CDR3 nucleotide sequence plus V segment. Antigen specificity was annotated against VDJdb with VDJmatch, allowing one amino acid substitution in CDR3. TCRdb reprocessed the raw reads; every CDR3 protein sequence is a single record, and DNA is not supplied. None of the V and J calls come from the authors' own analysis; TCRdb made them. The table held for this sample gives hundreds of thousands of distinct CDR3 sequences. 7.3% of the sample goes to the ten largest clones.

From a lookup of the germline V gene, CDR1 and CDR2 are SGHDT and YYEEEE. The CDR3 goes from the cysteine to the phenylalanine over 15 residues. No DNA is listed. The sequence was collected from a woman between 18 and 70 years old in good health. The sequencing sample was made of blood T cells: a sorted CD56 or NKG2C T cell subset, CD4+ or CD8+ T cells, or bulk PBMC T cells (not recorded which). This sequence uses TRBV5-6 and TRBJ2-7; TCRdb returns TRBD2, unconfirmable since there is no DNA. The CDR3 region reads CASSPDGTQDYEQYF.